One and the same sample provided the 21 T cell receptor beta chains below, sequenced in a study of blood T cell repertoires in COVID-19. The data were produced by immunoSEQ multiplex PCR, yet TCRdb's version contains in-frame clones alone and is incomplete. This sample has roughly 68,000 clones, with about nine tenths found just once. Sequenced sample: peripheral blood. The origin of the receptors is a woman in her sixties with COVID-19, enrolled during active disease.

CDR3 sequence: CASSQVDGRDNFEQFF. The CDR3 DNA is TGCGCCAGCAGCCAAGTGGATGGGCGGGATAACTTTGAGCAGTTCTTC. The chain combines TRBV4-3 with TRBJ2-1; tentative D call: TRBD2 (6 bases). The CDR3 is made up of 16 amino acids. The ends were cut back, 1 base at V and 9 bases at J, with 19 bases in the middle. Per the germline V gene, CDR1 is LGHNA and CDR2 is YSLEER.

CDR3 DNA: TGTGCCAGCAGGGACACCGGTCTTTCCTACGAGCAGTACTTC. Amino acids: CASRDTGLSYEQYF. The J gene is TRBJ2-7, the V gene TRBV13; tentatively, D is TRBD1 (5 bases). V lost 6 bases to trimming and J lost 1 base, with 13 bases between them. Germline V gene data show CDR1 as PRHDT and CDR2 as FYEKMQ (reference sequence). This CDR3 contains 14 residues.

The CDR3 DNA is TGTGCCAGCAGTTTATACAGGGGACTGATAATATACGAGCAGTACTTC. This translates into CASSLYRGLIIYEQYF. The chain uses TRBV28 and TRBJ2-7; a possible D gene is TRBD1 (7 bases). V lost 1 base and J lost 4, with 17 bases in between. Per the germline V gene, CDR1 is MDHEN and CDR2 is SYDVKM. The CDR3 covers 16 residues.

The chain's CDR3 is CASSQEQAGGADTQYF. Here the CDR3 DNA reads TGCGCCAGCAGCCAAGAGCAGGCCGGGGGGGCAGATACGCAGTATTTT. V usage is TRBV4-3 and J usage is TRBJ2-3; 8 bases agree with TRBD2. The germline V gene encodes CDR1 LGHNA and CDR2 YSLEER. V lost 0 bases, J lost 4 bases, and 6 bases stayed unmatched. CDR3 size: 16 residues.

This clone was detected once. The CDR3 protein is CASSFIGAGGPSGELFF. The CDR3 DNA reads as TGTGCCAGCAGTTTCATCGGGGCGGGAGGGCCGTCCGGGGAGCTGTTTTTT. V gene TRBV28 combines with J gene TRBJ2-2; 9 nucleotides line up with TRBD2. CDR1 and CDR2 (germline): MDHEN, SYDVKM. The CDR3 is made up of 17 amino acids. V lost 3 bases and J lost 6; bases outside the gene matches: 11.

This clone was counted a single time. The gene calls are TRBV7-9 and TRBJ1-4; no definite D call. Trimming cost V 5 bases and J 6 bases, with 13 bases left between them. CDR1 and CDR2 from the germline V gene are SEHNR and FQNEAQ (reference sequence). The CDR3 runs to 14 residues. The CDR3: CASSPAEEHEKLFF. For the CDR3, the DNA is TGTGCCAGCAGCCCCGCCGAGGAACATGAAAAACTGTTTTTT.

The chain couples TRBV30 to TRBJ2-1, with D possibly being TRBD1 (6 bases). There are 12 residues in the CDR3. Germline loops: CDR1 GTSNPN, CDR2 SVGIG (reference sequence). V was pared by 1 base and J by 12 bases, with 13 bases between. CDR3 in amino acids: CAWSESGDTQFF. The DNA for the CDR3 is TGTGCCTGGAGTGAATCAGGGGATACGCAGTTCTTC.

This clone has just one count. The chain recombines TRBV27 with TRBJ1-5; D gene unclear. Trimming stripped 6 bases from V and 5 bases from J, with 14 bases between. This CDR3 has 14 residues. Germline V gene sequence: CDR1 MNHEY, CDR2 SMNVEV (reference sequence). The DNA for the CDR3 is TGTGCCAGCAGAAAGGATTTAGCGGATCAGCCCCAGCATTTT. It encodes CASRKDLADQPQHF.

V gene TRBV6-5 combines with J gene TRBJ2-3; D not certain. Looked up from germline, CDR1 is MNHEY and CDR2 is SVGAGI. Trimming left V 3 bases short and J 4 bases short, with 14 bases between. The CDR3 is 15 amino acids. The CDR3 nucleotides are TGTGCCAGCAGTTATGGCTATTGGGCCCCAGATACGCAGTATTTT. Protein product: CASSYGYWAPDTQYF.

CDR3 region: CASSFGGQGNEKLFF. CDR3 nucleotide sequence: TGTGCCAGCAGTTTTGGGGGACAGGGTAATGAAAAACTGTTTTTT. This chain joins TRBV28 and TRBJ1-4, with 9 bases identical to TRBD1. The ends lost 3 bases at V and 4 bases at J; junction bases unmatched: 3. Germline CDR1 reads MDHEN; CDR2 reads SYDVKM. The length of the CDR3 is 15 residues.

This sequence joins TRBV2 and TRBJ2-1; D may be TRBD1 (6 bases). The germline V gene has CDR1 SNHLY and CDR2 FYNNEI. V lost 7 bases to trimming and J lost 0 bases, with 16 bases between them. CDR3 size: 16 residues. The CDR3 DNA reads TGTGCCAGCACCGAGTGGGGGCGGACCTCCTACAATGAGCAGTTCTTC. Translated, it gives CASTEWGRTSYNEQFF.

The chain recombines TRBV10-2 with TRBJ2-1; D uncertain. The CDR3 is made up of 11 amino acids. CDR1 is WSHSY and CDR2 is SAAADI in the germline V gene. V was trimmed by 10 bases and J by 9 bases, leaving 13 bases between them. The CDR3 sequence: CATSFSGEQFF. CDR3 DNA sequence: TGCGCCACCTCGTTCAGTGGTGAGCAGTTCTTC.

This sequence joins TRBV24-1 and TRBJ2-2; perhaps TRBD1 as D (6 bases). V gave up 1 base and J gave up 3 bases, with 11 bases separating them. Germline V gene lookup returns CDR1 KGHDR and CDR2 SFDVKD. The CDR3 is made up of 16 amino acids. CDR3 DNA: TGTGCCACCAGTGATTTCAACAGGGTAGACACCGGGGAGCTGTTTTTT. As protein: CATSDFNRVDTGELFF.

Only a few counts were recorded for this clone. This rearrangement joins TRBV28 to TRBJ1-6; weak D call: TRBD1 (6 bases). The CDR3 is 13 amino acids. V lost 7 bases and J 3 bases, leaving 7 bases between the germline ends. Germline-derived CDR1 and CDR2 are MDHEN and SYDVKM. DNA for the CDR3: TGTGCCAGCATACAGGGCTATAATTCACCCCTCCACTTT. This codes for CASIQGYNSPLHF.

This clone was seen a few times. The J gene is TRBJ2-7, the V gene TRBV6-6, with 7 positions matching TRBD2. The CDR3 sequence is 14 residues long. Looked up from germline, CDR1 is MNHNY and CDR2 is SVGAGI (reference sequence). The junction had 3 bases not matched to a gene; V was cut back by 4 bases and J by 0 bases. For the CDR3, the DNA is TGTGCCAGCAGTTGGGGGGACTACTCCTACGAGCAGTACTTC. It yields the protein CASSWGDYSYEQYF.

The CDR3 protein is CAWRVGGPSSYNSPLHF. The CDR3 coding sequence is TGTGCCTGGAGGGTGGGAGGTCCGAGCTCCTATAATTCACCCCTCCACTTT. The rearrangement joins TRBV30 to TRBJ1-6, with D hard to call. Trimming removed 3 bases at V and 0 bases at J, with 15 bases between. In germline, CDR1 is GTSNPN, CDR2 SVGIG (reference sequence). CDR3 length equals 17 residues.

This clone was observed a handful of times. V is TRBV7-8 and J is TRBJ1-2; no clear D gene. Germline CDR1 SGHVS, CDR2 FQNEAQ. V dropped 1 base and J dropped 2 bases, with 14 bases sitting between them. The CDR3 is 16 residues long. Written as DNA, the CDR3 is TGTGCCAGCAGCTTAGGCGCGACCGTCGGGAACTATGGCTACACCTTC. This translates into CASSLGATVGNYGYTF.

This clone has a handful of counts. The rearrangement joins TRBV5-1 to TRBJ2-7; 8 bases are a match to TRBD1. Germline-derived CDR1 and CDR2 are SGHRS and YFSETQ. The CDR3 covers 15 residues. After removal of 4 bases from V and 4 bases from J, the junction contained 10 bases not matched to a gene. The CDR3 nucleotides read TGCGCCAGCAGCCCCGCTGGGACAGGATATTACGAGCAGTACTTC. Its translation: CASSPAGTGYYEQYF.

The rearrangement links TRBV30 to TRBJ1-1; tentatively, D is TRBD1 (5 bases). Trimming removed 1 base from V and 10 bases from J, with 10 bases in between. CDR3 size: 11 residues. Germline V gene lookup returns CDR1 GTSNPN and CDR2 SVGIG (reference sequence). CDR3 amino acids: CAWSGGVLAFF. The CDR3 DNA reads TGTGCCTGGAGTGGGGGGGTTTTAGCTTTCTTT.

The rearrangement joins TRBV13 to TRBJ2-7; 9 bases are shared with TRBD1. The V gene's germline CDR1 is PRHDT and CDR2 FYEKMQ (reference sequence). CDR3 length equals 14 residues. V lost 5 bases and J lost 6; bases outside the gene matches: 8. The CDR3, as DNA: TGTGCCAGCAGCACTCGGGACAGGGTAACCGAGCAGTACTTC. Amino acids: CASSTRDRVTEQYF.

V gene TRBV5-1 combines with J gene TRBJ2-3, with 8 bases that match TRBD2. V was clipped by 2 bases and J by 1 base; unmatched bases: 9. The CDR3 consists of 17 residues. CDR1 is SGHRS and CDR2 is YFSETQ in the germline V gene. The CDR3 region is CASSFTGLVFGTDTQYF. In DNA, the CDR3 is TGCGCCAGCAGCTTCACGGGACTAGTATTTGGCACAGATACGCAGTATTTT.